The present TCR beta chain was sequenced within a study of blood T cell repertoires in COVID-19. On the study more broadly: Researchers got acute and convalescent COVID-19 samples from the United States, Italy and Spain. PBMCs, B-cell-depleted T cells, or T cells provided the cDNA or gDNA that made up the material.

In the original processing: Amplification of reference gene primers was used by the study to estimate nucleated cell counts. Assay: immunoSEQ multiplex PCR; the TCRdb copy retains only in-frame clones and omits some. V and J calls plus clone size are reproduced from that table; the DNA served to infer D and trimming. This sample carries about 200,000 clones, more than 75% of them seen once, and the ten largest clones take almost 5%. The sample taken for sequencing was peripheral blood. This sequence originates from an elderly woman with acute or convalescent COVID-19.

The CDR3 nucleotides are TGTGCCAGCAGGAGCGGGAGGTCCTCGGAGCTGTTTTTT. Amino acids: CASRSGRSSELFF. The V and J genes are TRBV6-6 and TRBJ2-2, with 9 nucleotides matching TRBD2. This CDR3 has 13 residues. J lost 10 bases, V lost 6 bases, and 6 bases had no gene match. Germline CDR1 and CDR2: MNHNY and SVGAGI (reference sequence).